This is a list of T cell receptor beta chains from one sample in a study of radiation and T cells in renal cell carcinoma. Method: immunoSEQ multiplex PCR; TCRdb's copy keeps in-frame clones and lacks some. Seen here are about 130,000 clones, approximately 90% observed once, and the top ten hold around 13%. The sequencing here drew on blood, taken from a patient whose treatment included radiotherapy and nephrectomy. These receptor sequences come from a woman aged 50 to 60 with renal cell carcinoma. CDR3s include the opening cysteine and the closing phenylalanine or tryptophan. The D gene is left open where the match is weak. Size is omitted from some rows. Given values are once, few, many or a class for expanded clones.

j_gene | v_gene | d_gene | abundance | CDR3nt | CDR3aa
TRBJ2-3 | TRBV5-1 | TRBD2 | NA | TGCGCCAGCAGCTTGGGGACGGGGGGAGATACGCAGTATTTT | CASSLGTGGDTQYF
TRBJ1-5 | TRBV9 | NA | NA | TGTGCCAGCAGCGTAGGAGGTGGTCAGCCCCAGCATTTT | CASSVGGGQPQHF
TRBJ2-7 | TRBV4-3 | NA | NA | TGCGCCAGCAGCCAACAAGTTTTTACCGGACTACTGACCTACGAGCAGTACTTC | CASSQQVFTGLLTYEQYF
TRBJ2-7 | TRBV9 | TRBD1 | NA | TGTGCCAGCAGCGTAGGCGACAGGGCTGTGCAGTACTTC | CASSVGDRAVQYF
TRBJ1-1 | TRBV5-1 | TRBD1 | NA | TGCGCCAGCAGCTCGTCACACGGGACAGCTTCCACTGAAGCTTTCTTT | CASSSSHGTASTEAFF
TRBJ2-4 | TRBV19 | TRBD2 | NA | TGTGCCAGTAGTAAGGGACTAGCGGGAAACATTCAGTACTTC | CASSKGLAGNIQYF
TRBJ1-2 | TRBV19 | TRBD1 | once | TGTGCCAGTACGGAGACAGGGGGCGGCTTGAACTATGGCTACACCTTC | CASTETGGGLNYGYTF
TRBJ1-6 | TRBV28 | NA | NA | TGTGCCACCTATGACAGGAACTATAATTCACCCCTCCACTTT | CATYDRNYNSPLHF
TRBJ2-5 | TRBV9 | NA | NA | TGTGCCAGCAGCGTAGGGCCCGAGGGAGGAGAGACCCAGTACTTC | CASSVGPEGGETQYF
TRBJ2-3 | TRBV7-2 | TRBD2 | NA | TGTGCCAGCAGCCCCGGGAGGGATACGCAGTATTTT | CASSPGRDTQYF
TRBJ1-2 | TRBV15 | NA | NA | TGTGCCACCAGCCGGAGGTTGGGATATGGCTACACCTTC | CATSRRLGYGYTF
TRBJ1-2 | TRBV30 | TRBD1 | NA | TGTGCCTGGAGTGACGGGACAGGGGGGGACTATGGCTACACCTTC | CAWSDGTGGDYGYTF
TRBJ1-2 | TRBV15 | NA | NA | TGTGCCACCAGCAGAGATCGGGCAGGGCTCAATAGAGGCTATGGCTACACCTTC | CATSRDRAGLNRGYGYTF
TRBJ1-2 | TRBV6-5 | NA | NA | TGTGCCATCGGACGGGGCTATGGCTACACCTTC | CAIGRGYGYTF
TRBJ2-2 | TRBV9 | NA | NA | TGTGCCAGCAGCAGTAGGGGGGTAGTCACCGGGGAGCTGTTTTTT | CASSSRGVVTGELFF
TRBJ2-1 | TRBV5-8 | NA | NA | TGTGCCAGCAGCCCCATGTACATGAGCTCCTACAATGAGCAGTTCTTC | CASSPMYMSSYNEQFF
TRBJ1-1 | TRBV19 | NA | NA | TGTGCCAGTAGTACCCAAATAGGAACTGAAGCTTTCTTT | CASSTQIGTEAFF
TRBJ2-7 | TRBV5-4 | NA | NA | TGTGCCAGCAGCTTGGGGCAGGCCGAGGGAAAGCAGTACTTC | CASSLGQAEGKQYF
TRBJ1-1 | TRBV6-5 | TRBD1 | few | TGTGCCAGCAGCAGACAGGGGACTGAAGCTTTCTTT | CASSRQGTEAFF
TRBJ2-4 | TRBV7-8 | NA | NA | TGTGCCAGCAGCTTAGCGGCGGCACTCGGTTTTAGGGACATTCAGTACTTC | CASSLAAALGFRDIQYF
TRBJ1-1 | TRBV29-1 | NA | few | TGCAGCGTTGAGGGACACCGGGACACTGAAGCTTTCTTT | CSVEGHRDTEAFF
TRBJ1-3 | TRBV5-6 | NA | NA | TGTGCCAGCAGCTTCCCCCGAGGGGCGTCTGGAAACACCATATATTTT | CASSFPRGASGNTIYF
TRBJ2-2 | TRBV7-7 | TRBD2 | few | TGTGCTAGCAGCTTAAGCGGGGGACACACCGGGGAGCTGTTTTTT | CASSLSGGHTGELFF
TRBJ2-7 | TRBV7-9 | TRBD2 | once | TGTGCCAGCAGCTTAGTGGTGGGGGGGTACGAGCAGTACTTC | CASSLVVGGYEQYF
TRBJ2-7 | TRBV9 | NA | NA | TGTGCCAGCAGCAAATCCCCACAGGCCTCCTACGAGCAGTACTTC | CASSKSPQASYEQYF
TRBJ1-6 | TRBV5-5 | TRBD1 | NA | TGTGCCAGCACCGCGGGACAGGGGGCGATCTATAATTCACCCCTCCACTTT | CASTAGQGAIYNSPLHF
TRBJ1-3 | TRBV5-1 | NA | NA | TGCGCCAGCAGCGTTCAAGAGGGCGGAAACACCATATATTTT | CASSVQEGGNTIYF
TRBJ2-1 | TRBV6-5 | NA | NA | TGTGCCAGCATGGGGCAAATTCTTAATGAGCAGTTCTTC | CASMGQILNEQFF